These 3 T cell receptor beta chains came from one sample sequenced in a study of Graves' ophthalmopathy and Graves' hyperthyroidism. For repertoire sequencing, the TCR beta CDR3 regions were amplified from RNA transcripts. Scientists carried out first-round RT-PCR using HTBI primers and then a second-round multiplex PCR. TCRdb used MiXCR to reprocess the multiplex PCR reads, holding one entry per CDR3 protein. In the table there are 300,000 to 450,000 distinct CDR3 sequences, about a sixth of which are singletons. Sequenced material: peripheral blood. These receptors all come from an adult woman with stable Graves' hyperthyroidism.

This clonotype was detected many times. The V and J genes are TRBV20-1 and TRBJ1-5; D might be TRBD1 (5 bases). Trimming removed 5 bases from V and 4 bases from J, with 15 bases in between. The CDR3 runs to 14 residues. Germline assignment: CDR1 DFQATT and CDR2 SNEGSKA (reference sequence). The CDR3 is CSAPGGALNQPQHF. CDR3 coding DNA: TGCAGTGCTCCAGGAGGGGCCCTGAATCAGCCCCAGCATTTT.

The J gene is TRBJ1-5, the V gene TRBV12-5, with 12 bases lining up with TRBD1. V lost 2 bases to trimming and J lost 6 bases; unmatched junction nucleotides: 5. This CDR3 spans 16 amino acids. Germline loops: CDR1 LGHNT, CDR2 FRNRAP. The CDR3 nucleotides are TGTGCTAGTGGTTTGCCGGGACAGGGGGCCCGTCAGCCCCAGCATTTT. Its translation is CASGLPGQGARQPQHF.

This clonotype has at least ten counts. The V call is TRBV10-1, the J call TRBJ2-5; no definite D call. Per germline, CDR1 WNHNN and CDR2 SYGVQD (reference sequence). V was cut by 5 bases and J by 5 bases, with 9 bases left in between. The CDR3 runs 12 residues. The CDR3 is CASSSDIETQYF. CDR3 DNA: TGCGCCAGCAGTTCCGATATTGAGACCCAGTACTTC.